The 14 T cell receptor beta chains below all came from one sample that was sequenced in a study of T cells in Graves' hyperthyroidism and ophthalmopathy. From RNA transcripts, TCR beta CDR3 regions were amplified. The study used the HTBI primer set for a first-round RT-PCR of the TCR CDR3. TCRdb re-called the multiplex PCR reads through MiXCR, storing one row per CDR3 protein. The sample includes 600,000 or so distinct CDR3 sequences, around 15% of them seen just once. Sequences were obtained from blood. The receptors derive from a woman in her 30s with Graves' hyperthyroidism.

This clonotype was seen a handful of times. The CDR3: CASIGVGDHTEAFF. The CDR3 region has the DNA TGTGCCAGCATTGGGGTGGGGGACCACACTGAAGCTTTCTTT. The chain joins TRBV6-5 to TRBJ1-1; possible D gene TRBD1, 5 bases. V was cut by 7 bases and J by 3 bases, with 15 bases left in between. This CDR3 spans 14 amino acids. Per germline, CDR1 MNHEY and CDR2 SVGAGI.

This clonotype was recorded many times. The V gene is TRBV20-1, the J gene TRBJ2-7, with D hard to call. Trimming took 2 bases from V and 0 from J, leaving 8 bases between them. The length of the CDR3 is 13 residues. From germline, CDR1 is DFQATT and CDR2 SNEGSKA (reference sequence). CDR3 loop: CSARRLDSYEQYF. The CDR3 nucleotides are TGCAGTGCTAGAAGACTCGACTCCTACGAGCAGTACTTC.

Only a few counts were recorded for this clonotype. This rearrangement joins TRBV5-5 to TRBJ2-7, with a weak D call TRBD2 (5 bases). CDR3 length: 14 residues. V was trimmed by 5 bases and J by 6 bases, leaving 18 bases between them. The germline V gene encodes CDR1 SGHKS and CDR2 YYEKEE (reference sequence). CDR3 DNA: TGTGCCAGCAGTCTGACCTGGGGAGAGGGCGAGCAGTACTTC. The encoded protein is CASSLTWGEGEQYF. Complete variable domain (other parts from reference TRBV5-5 and TRBJ2-7): DAGVTQSPTHLIKTRGQQVTLRCSPISGHKSVSWYQQVLGQGPQFIFQYYEKEERGRGNFPDRFSARQFPNYSSELNVNALLLGDSALYLCASSLTWGEGEQYFGPGTRLTVT.

The chain employs TRBV15 and TRBJ1-5; D uncertain. Trimming took off 0 bases at V and 4 bases at J, with 7 bases between the two ends. The germline V gene encodes CDR1 LNHNV and CDR2 YYDKDF (reference sequence). This CDR3 is 14 amino acids long. The CDR3 DNA reads TGTGCCACCAGCAGAGAGGGGAGAAATCAGCCCCAGCATTTT. Encoded protein: CATSREGRNQPQHF.

This clonotype came up a few times. This chain connects TRBV5-8 to TRBJ1-4; no firm D call. With 0 bases removed from V and 3 bases from J, the gap between germline ends came to 9 bases. The CDR3 is made up of 15 amino acids. Germline V gene lookup returns CDR1 SGHTS and CDR2 YDEGEE. The CDR3 DNA follows: TGTGCCAGCAGCTTGGTTCCATCTCCTAATGAAAAACTGTTTTTT. This translates into CASSLVPSPNEKLFF.

At least ten counts were recorded for this clonotype. The chain joins TRBV30 to TRBJ2-1; perhaps D is TRBD1 or TRBD2 (5 bases each). The length of the CDR3 is 14 residues. Trimming took off 2 bases at V and 7 bases at J, with 15 bases between the two ends. Germline lookup yields CDR1 GTSNPN and CDR2 SVGIG (reference sequence). The CDR3 is CAWSTGGAKNEQFF. Written as DNA, the CDR3 is TGTGCCTGGAGTACTGGGGGAGCAAAGAATGAGCAGTTCTTC.

This clonotype was recorded many times. The chain links TRBV28 to TRBJ2-7; 11 bases align to TRBD2. Losses at the gene ends were 5 bases for V and 3 bases for J; bases not matched to a gene: 3. Germline V gene sequence: CDR1 MDHEN, CDR2 SYDVKM. The CDR3 runs to 14 residues. In nucleotides, the CDR3 is TGTGCCAGCAGTGCCGGGACTAGCGGCTACGAGCAGTACTTC. It specifies CASSAGTSGYEQYF.

There are many counts of this clonotype. This sequence joins TRBV12-3 or TRBV12-4 and TRBJ2-7, with D uncertain. V gave up 1 base and J gave up 1 base, with 11 bases separating them. The CDR3 is made up of 15 amino acids. The CDR3 sequence: CASSLGRTVSYEQYF. CDR3 coding DNA: TGTGCCAGCAGTTTAGGCAGGACGGTATCCTACGAGCAGTACTTC.

This rearrangement joins TRBV29-1 to TRBJ2-2, with D perhaps matching TRBD2 (6 bases). Germline V gene sequence: CDR1 SQVTM, CDR2 ANQGSEA. There are 15 residues in the CDR3. Trimming removed 4 bases from V and 5 bases from J, with 17 bases in between. CDR3 nucleotide sequence: TGCAGCGTTGTAACGGCAGGGAGGAATACCGGGGAGCTGTTTTTT. Translation: CSVVTAGRNTGELFF.

The J gene is TRBJ2-7, the V gene TRBV29-1; 10 bases line up with TRBD2. Germline-derived CDR1 and CDR2 are SQVTM and ANQGSEA. Unmatched junction bases numbered 3, after V lost 4 bases and J lost 0 bases. CDR3 length equals 14 residues. The CDR3: CSVGGLADSYEQYF. In DNA form, the CDR3 reads TGCAGCGTTGGTGGACTAGCGGACTCCTACGAGCAGTACTTC.

The table lists this clonotype with many counts. This chain links TRBV12-3 or TRBV12-4 with TRBJ2-7; 10 nucleotides agree with TRBD2. J lost 3 bases, V lost 6 bases, and 11 bases had no gene match. The CDR3 loop spans 16 amino acids. The CDR3 DNA reads TGTGCCAGCAGGGGTTATAGCGGGGGGCCTATCTACGAGCAGTACTTC. Its protein product is CASRGYSGGPIYEQYF.

This clonotype was observed a few times. The chain uses TRBV7-3 and TRBJ2-5, with 9 bases that match TRBD1. The germline V gene has CDR1 SGHTA and CDR2 FQGTGA. Unmatched junction bases numbered 5, after V lost 4 bases and J lost 5 bases. The CDR3 sequence is 14 residues long. CDR3 amino acids: CASSSTGGMETQYF. The CDR3 region has the DNA TGTGCCAGCAGCTCAACAGGGGGCATGGAGACCCAGTACTTC.

This sequence joins TRBV5-8 and TRBJ2-1; possibly TRBD2 for D (7 bases). The CDR3 is 18 amino acids. Germline-derived CDR1 and CDR2 are SGHTS and YDEGEE. The V and J ends lost 3 bases and 8 bases respectively, with 27 bases between them. In DNA form, the CDR3 reads TGTGCCAGCAGCTCAACGGGGGCAATCGGGGGGAGGGAGGATGAGCAGTTCTTC. Translating it yields CASSSTGAIGGREDEQFF.

This clonotype showed up many times. The chain employs TRBV28 and TRBJ1-1; TRBD1 is a possible D gene (6 bases). The V gene's germline CDR1 is MDHEN and CDR2 SYDVKM. The V end lost 10 bases, the J end lost 4 bases, and 16 bases lay between the germline ends. This CDR3 comprises 13 residues. Here the CDR3 DNA reads TGTGCCACGACCGCACAGGGCTTCACTGAAGCTTTCTTT. Protein sequence: CATTAQGFTEAFF.